This passage covers 11 T cell receptor beta chains from one sample sequenced in a study of CD8 T cells in ankylosing spondylitis. TCRdb reanalysed the 5' RACE reads using MiXCR and keeps one entry per CDR3 protein. The sample contains roughly 250,000 distinct CDR3 sequences, 8.6% of which appear only once. The sequenced material came from blood, either unsorted or a sorted T cell fraction (not recorded which). These receptors all stem from a male donor with ankylosing spondylitis or in good health (not recorded which).

A note on this clonotype: A much larger clonotype is one base distant, so this may be a read error. This chain connects TRBV30 to TRBJ2-3; the match to TRBD2 covers 8 bases. Germline V gene data show CDR1 as GTSNPN and CDR2 as SVGIG (reference sequence). This CDR3 contains 12 residues. The CDR3 region is CAWSMRGDTRYF. The CDR3 nucleotides read TGTGCCTGGAGTATGCGGGGGGATACGCGGTATTTT.

This clonotype was observed many times. The chain has TRBV20-1 and TRBJ2-7, with 13 bases matching TRBD2. With 6 bases clipped from V and 7 bases from J, the junction kept 12 bases outside the gene matches. Germline assignment: CDR1 DFQATT and CDR2 SNEGSKA (reference sequence). This CDR3 contains 15 residues. Here the CDR3 reads CSATHRTSGSSEQYF. Written as DNA, the CDR3 is TGCAGTGCAACCCACAGGACTAGCGGGAGTAGTGAGCAGTACTTC.

This clonotype was counted many times. The chain couples TRBV5-6 to TRBJ1-5; a possible D gene is TRBD1 (5 bases). The ends were cut back, 3 bases at V and 3 bases at J, with 10 bases in the middle. This CDR3 contains 14 residues. The V gene's germline CDR1 is SGHDT and CDR2 YYEEEE. The CDR3 DNA reads TGTGCCAGCAGCTCGAGCAGGGTCAATCAGCCCCAGCATTTT. Translating gives CASSSSRVNQPQHF.

The V gene is TRBV7-9, the J gene TRBJ2-5, with 11 nucleotides matching TRBD2. The CDR3 is 15 amino acids. Germline V lookup: CDR1 SEHNR, CDR2 FQNEAQ (reference sequence). With V trimmed by 4 bases and J by 5 bases, 6 bases remained unmatched. Here the CDR3 DNA reads TGTGCCAGCAGCTCGAGACTAGCGGGGTGGGAGACCCAGTACTTC. Protein product: CASSSRLAGWETQYF. Looking up the rest from reference TRBV7-9 and TRBJ2-5 gives the full variable domain: DTGVSQNPRHKITKRGQNVTFRCDPISEHNRLYWYRQTLGQGPEFLTYFQNEAQLEKSRLLSDRFSAERPKGSFSTLEIQRTEQGDSAMYLCASSSRLAGWETQYFGPGTRLLVL.

This clonotype was picked up many times. The rearrangement uses TRBV12-3 or TRBV12-4 and TRBJ2-5; possible D gene TRBD2, 5 bases. The CDR3 runs 13 residues. The ends were cut back, 7 bases at V and 2 bases at J, with 11 bases in the middle. CDR3 DNA sequence: TGTGCCAGCACCTCGGGGTATCAAGAGACCCAGTACTTC. As protein: CASTSGYQETQYF.

This clonotype was recorded many times. The chain combines TRBV5-1 with TRBJ2-1, with D unclear. Germline assignment: CDR1 SGHRS and CDR2 YFSETQ. V lost 2 bases to trimming and J lost 8 bases, with 14 bases between them. This CDR3 spans 14 amino acids. The CDR3 DNA reads as TGCGCCAGCAGCTTACCGGCATCGAAAGATGAGCAGTTCTTC. Its protein is CASSLPASKDEQFF.

This clonotype was picked up a small number of times. The V and J genes are TRBV11-1 and TRBJ2-1; tentative D call: TRBD2 (6 bases). This CDR3 spans 15 amino acids. Trimming shortened V by 8 bases and J by 4 bases, and 18 bases separated the two germline ends. CDR1 is SGHAT, CDR2 FQDESV, per germline (reference sequence). For the CDR3, the DNA is TGTGCCAGCGGTCGGCCGGAGGGAGTGTACAATGAGCAGTTCTTC. Encoded protein: CASGRPEGVYNEQFF.

With respect to this clonotype: A read error may be the cause here, since a much bigger clone is one base away. The gene calls are TRBV2 and TRBJ2-7; D call uncertain. The CDR3 loop spans 14 amino acids. Germline V gives CDR1 SNHLY, CDR2 FYNNEI. CDR3 sequence: CASSEDVSIYERYF. The DNA of the CDR3 is TGTGCCAGCAGTGAAGACGTGTCAATATACGAGCGGTACTTC.

Concerning this clonotype: A read error is possible here, since a much larger clone lies one base away. This chain's CDR3 is CAISEGRAPTGTQYF. The CDR3 nucleotides read TGTGCCATCAGTGAGGGCCGGGCCCCCACAGGTACGCAGTATTTT. This chain links TRBV10-3 with TRBJ2-3; perhaps TRBD1 as D (5 bases). CDR3 length: 15 residues. Germline lookup yields CDR1 ENHRY and CDR2 SYGVKD.

This clonotype has a count of ten or more. For the CDR3, the DNA is TGTGCCAGCAGCTTAGCAGAGGGACCCGGGGAGCTGTTTTTT. Translating gives CASSLAEGPGELFF. The V gene is TRBV7-8, the J gene TRBJ2-2; D is tentatively TRBD1 or TRBD2 (5 bases each). Trimming took off 0 bases at V and 6 bases at J, with 8 bases between the two ends. In germline, CDR1 is SGHVS, CDR2 FQNEAQ. There are 14 residues in the CDR3.

This clonotype was counted only a few times. This chain uses TRBV7-2 with TRBJ2-3; possibly TRBD1 for D (6 bases). The CDR3 spans 15 residues. CDR1 is SGHTA and CDR2 is FQGNSA in the germline V gene. V lost 4 bases, J lost 2 bases, and 13 bases lay in between. As DNA, the CDR3 is TGTGCCAGCAGCTCGGGACACCTTTACACAGATACGCAGTATTTT. Translation: CASSSGHLYTDTQYF.